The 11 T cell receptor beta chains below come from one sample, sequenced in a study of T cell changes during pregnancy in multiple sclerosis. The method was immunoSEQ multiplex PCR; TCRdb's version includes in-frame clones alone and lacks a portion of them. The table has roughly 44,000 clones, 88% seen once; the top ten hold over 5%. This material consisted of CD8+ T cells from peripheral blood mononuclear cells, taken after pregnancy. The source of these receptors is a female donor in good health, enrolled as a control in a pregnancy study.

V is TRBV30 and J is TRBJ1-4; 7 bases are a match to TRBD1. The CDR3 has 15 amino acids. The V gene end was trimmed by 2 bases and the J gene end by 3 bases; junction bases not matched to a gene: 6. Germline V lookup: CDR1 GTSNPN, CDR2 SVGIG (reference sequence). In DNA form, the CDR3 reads TGTGCCTGGAGTACCCCAGGGGGTGCTAATGAAAAACTGTTTTTT. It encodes CAWSTPGGANEKLFF.

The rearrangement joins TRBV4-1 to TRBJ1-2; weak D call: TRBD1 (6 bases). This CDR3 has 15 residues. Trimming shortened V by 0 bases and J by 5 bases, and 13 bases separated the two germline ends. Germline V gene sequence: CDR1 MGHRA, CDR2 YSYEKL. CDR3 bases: TGCGCCAGCAGCCAAGACTTAACAGGGATATATGGCTACACCTTC. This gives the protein CASSQDLTGIYGYTF.

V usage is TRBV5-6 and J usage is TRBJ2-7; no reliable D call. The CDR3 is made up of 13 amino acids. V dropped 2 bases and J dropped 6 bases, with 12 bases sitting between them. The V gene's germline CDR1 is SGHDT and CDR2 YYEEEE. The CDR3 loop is CASSLGPTGEQYF. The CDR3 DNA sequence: TGTGCCAGCAGCTTAGGCCCCACGGGCGAGCAGTACTTC.

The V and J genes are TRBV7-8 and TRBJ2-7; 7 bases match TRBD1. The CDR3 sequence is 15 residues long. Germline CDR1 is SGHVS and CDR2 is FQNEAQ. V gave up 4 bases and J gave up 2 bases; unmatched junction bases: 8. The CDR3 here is CASSSDRELAYEQYF. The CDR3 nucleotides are TGTGCCAGCAGCTCTGACAGGGAGTTAGCCTACGAGCAGTACTTC.

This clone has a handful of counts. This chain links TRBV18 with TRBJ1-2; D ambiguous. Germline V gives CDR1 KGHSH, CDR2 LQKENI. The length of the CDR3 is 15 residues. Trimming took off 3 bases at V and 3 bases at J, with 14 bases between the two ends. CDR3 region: CASSPLKFPYYGYTF. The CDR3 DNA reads TGTGCCAGCTCACCGCTAAAATTCCCCTACTATGGCTACACCTTC. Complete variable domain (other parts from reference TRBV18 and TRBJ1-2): NAGVMQNPRHLVRRRGQEARLRCSPMKGHSHVYWYRQLPEEGLKFMVYLQKENIIDESGMPKERFSAEFPKEGPSILRIQQVVRGDSAAYFCASSPLKFPYYGYTFGSGTRLTVV.

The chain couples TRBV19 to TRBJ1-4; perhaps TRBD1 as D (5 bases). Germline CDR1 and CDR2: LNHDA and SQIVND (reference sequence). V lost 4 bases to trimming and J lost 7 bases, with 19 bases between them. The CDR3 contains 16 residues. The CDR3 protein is CASSTGWEDTGEKLFF. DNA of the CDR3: TGTGCCAGTAGTACCGGATGGGAGGACACCGGTGAAAAACTGTTTTTT.

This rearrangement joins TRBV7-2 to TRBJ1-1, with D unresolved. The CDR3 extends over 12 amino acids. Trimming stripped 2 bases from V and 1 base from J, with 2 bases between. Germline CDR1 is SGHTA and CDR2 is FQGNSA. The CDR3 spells CASSLQNTEAFF. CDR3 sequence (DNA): TGTGCCAGCAGCTTACAGAACACTGAAGCTTTCTTT. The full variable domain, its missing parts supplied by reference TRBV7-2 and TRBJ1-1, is GAGVSQSPSNKVTEKGKDVELRCDPISGHTALYWYRQSLGQGLEFLIYFQGNSAPDKSGLPSDRFSAERTGGSVSTLTIQRTQQEDSAVYLCASSLQNTEAFFGQGTRLTVV.

Written as DNA, the CDR3 is TGCGCCAGCAGCCAACACAGACAGACTAATCAGCCCCAGCATTTT. This encodes CASSQHRQTNQPQHF. The chain recombines TRBV4-1 with TRBJ1-5; D is perhaps TRBD1 (5 bases). Trimming shortened V by 2 bases and J by 4 bases, and 12 bases separated the two germline ends. Germline loops: CDR1 MGHRA, CDR2 YSYEKL. The CDR3 extends over 15 amino acids.

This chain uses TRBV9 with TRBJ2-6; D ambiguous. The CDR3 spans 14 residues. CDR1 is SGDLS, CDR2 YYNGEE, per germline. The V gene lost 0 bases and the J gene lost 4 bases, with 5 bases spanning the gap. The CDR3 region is CASSVVSGANVLTF. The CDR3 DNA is TGTGCCAGCAGCGTAGTGTCAGGGGCCAACGTCCTGACTTTC. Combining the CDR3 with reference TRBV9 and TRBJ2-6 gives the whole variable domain DSGVTQTPKHLITATGQRVTLRCSPRSGDLSVYWYQQSLDQGLQFLIQYYNGEERAKGNILERFSAQQFPDLHSELNLSSLELGDSALYFCASSVVSGANVLTFGAGSRLTVL.

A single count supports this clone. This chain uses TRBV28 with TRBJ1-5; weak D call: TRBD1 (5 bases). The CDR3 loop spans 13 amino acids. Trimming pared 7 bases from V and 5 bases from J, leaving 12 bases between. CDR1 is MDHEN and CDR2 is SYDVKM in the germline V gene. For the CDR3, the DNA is TGTGCCAGCACCTGGGGGGTAGATCAGCCCCAGCATTTT. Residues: CASTWGVDQPQHF.

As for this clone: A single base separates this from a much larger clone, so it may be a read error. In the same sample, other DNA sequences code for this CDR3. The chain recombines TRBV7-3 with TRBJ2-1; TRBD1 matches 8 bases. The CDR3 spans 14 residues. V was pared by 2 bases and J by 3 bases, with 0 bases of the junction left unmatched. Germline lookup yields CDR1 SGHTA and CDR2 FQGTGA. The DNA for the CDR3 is TGTGCCAGCAGCTTAGGACAGGGCTACAATGAGCAGTTCTTC. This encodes CASSLGQGYNEQFF.